Below, 27 T cell receptor beta chains from the same sample are listed, as sequenced in a study of T cells expressing NK-cell markers. With the 5' RACE reads reprocessed, TCRdb shows one record per CDR3 protein and no DNA. Its table records about 410,000 distinct CDR3 sequences. Sequencing input: blood T cells: a sorted CD56 or NKG2C T cell subset, CD4+ or CD8+ T cells, or bulk PBMC T cells (not recorded which). These receptors were obtained from a woman in her fifties or sixties in good health.

The rearrangement uses TRBV5-1 and TRBJ2-2. Germline loops: CDR1 SGHRS, CDR2 YFSETQ. The CDR3 is made up of 15 amino acids. The CDR3 sequence is CASSLVESSTGELFF.

CDR3 loop: CASSFASGSSYNSPLHF. This chain links TRBV6-5 with TRBJ1-6. Germline assignment: CDR1 MNHEY and CDR2 SVGAGI. The CDR3 has 17 residues.

The chain recombines TRBV2 with TRBJ2-1. The germline CDR1 and CDR2 sequences are SNHLY and FYNNEI. The CDR3 is made up of 12 amino acids. The CDR3 here is CASMEDYNEQFF.

V and J are TRBV5-1 and TRBJ2-1; the D call of TRBD2 rests on TCRdb alone, since no DNA is present to check it. The CDR3 extends over 15 amino acids. Germline lookup yields CDR1 SGHRS and CDR2 YFSETQ. CDR3 in amino acids: CASSGGASSYNEQFF.

V gene TRBV7-6 combines with J gene TRBJ2-5; TCRdb indicates TRBD2, and absent DNA this call remains unverified. The germline gives CDR1 SGHVS, CDR2 FNYEAQ. This CDR3 has 16 amino acids. The CDR3 loop is CASSTRLTREGETQYF.

CDR3 region: CSVVSQSSYNEQFF. V is TRBV29-1 and J is TRBJ2-1; TCRdb selects TRBD2, and the lack of DNA leaves this call unchecked. The CDR3 extends over 14 amino acids. Germline V lookup: CDR1 SQVTM, CDR2 ANQGSEA.

The chain couples TRBV14 to TRBJ2-7; the TCRdb D gene call, TRBD2, has no DNA to confirm it. The CDR3 sequence is 17 residues long. CDR1 is SGHDN and CDR2 is FVKESK in the germline V gene. The CDR3 loop reads CASSPNRPGTSGRSEYF.

This chain joins TRBV5-1 and TRBJ2-3. Germline V gene lookup returns CDR1 SGHRS and CDR2 YFSETQ. The CDR3 is 14 amino acids. The CDR3 reads CASSLGLHTDTQYF.

This sequence joins TRBV24-1 and TRBJ2-2. The CDR3 is 15 amino acids. Germline CDR1 is KGHDR and CDR2 is SFDVKD. This chain's CDR3 is CATSDLQINTGELFF.

The chain links TRBV27 to TRBJ2-7; with no DNA, the TCRdb D assignment of TRBD1 cannot be verified. This CDR3 region has 15 residues. The germline V gene encodes CDR1 MNHEY and CDR2 SMNVEV (reference sequence). CDR3 loop: CASSSPGQSLYEQYF.

The chain links TRBV6-5 to TRBJ2-1; TCRdb's D call, TRBD1, is unchecked because there is no DNA. Germline values: CDR1 MNHEY, CDR2 SVGAGI. This CDR3 is built from 14 residues. The CDR3 sequence: CASSYSSMAPEQFF.

This rearrangement joins TRBV27 to TRBJ2-1; TCRdb's D gene call, TRBD2, goes unchecked for lack of DNA. CDR1 MNHEY and CDR2 SMNVEV come from the germline V gene (reference sequence). This CDR3 contains 15 residues. This chain's CDR3 is CASSDGGSRYNEQFF.

The chain couples TRBV10-3 to TRBJ2-3. The V gene's germline CDR1 is ENHRY and CDR2 SYGVKD. This CDR3 has 15 amino acids. The CDR3 sequence is CAINPDSRGTDTQYF.

The V gene is TRBV25-1, the J gene TRBJ2-1. The CDR3 sequence is 11 residues long. From germline, CDR1 is MGHDK and CDR2 SYGVNS. CDR3 sequence reads: CASSVDNEQFF.

The chain joins TRBV4-2 to TRBJ2-7. Germline-derived CDR1 and CDR2 are LGHNA and YNFKEQ. This CDR3 is built from 14 residues. CDR3 in amino acids: CASSVIRGSYEQYF.

J is TRBJ2-1 and V is TRBV6-5. CDR1 and CDR2 (germline): MNHEY, SVGAGI. The CDR3 runs 15 residues. CDR3 amino acids: CASSYSRLGLNEQFF.

The rearrangement joins TRBV5-6 to TRBJ1-1; TCRdb designates TRBD1, a call that cannot be tested without DNA. CDR1 SGHDT and CDR2 YYEEEE come from the germline V gene. The CDR3 contains 13 residues. The CDR3 region is CASSLGHYTEAFF.

The rearrangement links TRBV7-9 to TRBJ2-2; TCRdb picks TRBD1, but there is no DNA to check that call. Germline lookup yields CDR1 SEHNR and CDR2 FQNEAQ (reference sequence). This CDR3 has 14 residues. CDR3: CASRKDRVTGELFF.

The chain links TRBV5-1 to TRBJ2-5. The germline gives CDR1 SGHRS, CDR2 YFSETQ. The CDR3 has 12 residues. CDR3 region: CASRGSLETQYF.

This CDR3 is CASSISVGASYNEQFF. The chain links TRBV19 to TRBJ2-1. The length of the CDR3 is 16 residues. From germline, CDR1 is LNHDA and CDR2 SQIVND (reference sequence).

The rearrangement joins TRBV20-1 to TRBJ1-6; TCRdb calls TRBD1, which cannot be checked without DNA. From germline, CDR1 is DFQATT and CDR2 SNEGSKA (reference sequence). The CDR3 is made up of 16 amino acids. CDR3 sequence: CSARVGGSLMDSPLHF.

The chain uses TRBV20-1 and TRBJ2-5; TCRdb's D call, TRBD2, is unchecked because there is no DNA. In germline, CDR1 is DFQATT, CDR2 SNEGSKA (reference sequence). The CDR3 contains 16 residues. CDR3 in amino acids: CSARAGTHRTVETQYF.

The gene calls are TRBV5-1 and TRBJ2-1; TCRdb selects TRBD2, and the lack of DNA leaves this call unchecked. CDR3 length: 14 amino acids. Germline CDR1 reads SGHRS; CDR2 reads YFSETQ. CDR3 amino acids: CASSEGPPWNEQFF.

CDR3 sequence: CASSPPGSRELETQYF. This chain uses TRBV7-9 with TRBJ2-5; with no DNA, the TCRdb D assignment of TRBD2 cannot be verified. Germline values: CDR1 SEHNR, CDR2 FQNEAQ (reference sequence). The CDR3 has 16 residues.

This chain uses TRBV5-1 with TRBJ2-5; TCRdb's D call, TRBD2, is unchecked because there is no DNA. This CDR3 comprises 15 residues. The germline V gene has CDR1 SGHRS and CDR2 YFSETQ. The CDR3 loop reads CASKLAGGPQETQYF.

This chain connects TRBV11-2 to TRBJ2-1. Germline values: CDR1 SGHAT, CDR2 FQNNGV. The CDR3 runs to 15 residues. The CDR3 is CASSEWRSLQYEQFF.

The V and J genes are TRBV20-1 and TRBJ2-7; the D call of TRBD2 rests on TCRdb alone, since no DNA is present to check it. CDR3 size: 15 residues. The germline V gene has CDR1 DFQATT and CDR2 SNEGSKA (reference sequence). CDR3 residues: CSAKDERGSSYEQYF.